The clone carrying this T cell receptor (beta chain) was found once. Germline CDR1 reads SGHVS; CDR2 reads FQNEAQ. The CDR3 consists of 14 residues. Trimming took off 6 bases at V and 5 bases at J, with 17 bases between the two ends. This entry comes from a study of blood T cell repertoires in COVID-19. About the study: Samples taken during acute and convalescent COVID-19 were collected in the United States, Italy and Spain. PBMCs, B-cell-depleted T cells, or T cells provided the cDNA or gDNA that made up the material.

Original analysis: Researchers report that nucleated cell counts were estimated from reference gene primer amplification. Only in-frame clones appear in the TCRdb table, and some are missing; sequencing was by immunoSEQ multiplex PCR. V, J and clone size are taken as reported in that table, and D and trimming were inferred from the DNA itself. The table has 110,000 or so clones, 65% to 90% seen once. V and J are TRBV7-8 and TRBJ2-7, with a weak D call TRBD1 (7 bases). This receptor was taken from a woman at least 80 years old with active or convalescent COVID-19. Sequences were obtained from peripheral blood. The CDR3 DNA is TGTGCCAGCAGTACCCAGGGGGGCTTGAACGAGCAGTACTTC. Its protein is CASSTQGGLNEQYF.